This entry lists 30 T cell receptor beta chains sequenced from one sample in a study of identical twins (dated by TCRdb to 2015 to 2016). Library preparation used 5' RACE. The reads were generated on an Illumina HiSeq 2000. The public reads were reprocessed in TCRdb via fastp at Q25 and MiXCR, keeping in-frame beta chains. Every CDR3 protein is listed once, alongside the most common genes and DNA of its rows. The sample table shows about 490,000 distinct CDR3 sequences, and 13% to 15% are seen once. 0.44% of the sample goes to the ten largest clones. The sample was also reused in another study, on yellow fever vaccine responses in identical twins.

Sequencing was performed on CD4+ T cells sorted from blood. These receptor sequences come from a woman aged 18-29 years in good health.

The sample holds a few counts of this clonotype. The CDR3 spells CASSFQTSGVPSV. In DNA, the CDR3 is TGTGCCAGCAGCTTTCAGACTAGCGGGGTTCCCTCCGTC. The V gene is TRBV7-2, the J gene TRBJ2-7; 11 bases line up with TRBD2. Per the germline V gene, CDR1 is SGHTA and CDR2 is FQGNSA. The CDR3 has 13 residues.

The CDR3 spells CASSRTGMSGYTF. CDR3 bases: TGTGCCAGCAGCCGTACAGGGATGTCTGGCTACACCTTC. This chain uses TRBV3-1 with TRBJ1-2; D is possibly TRBD1 (6 bases). CDR1 and CDR2 (germline): LGHDT, YNNKEL (reference sequence). This CDR3 is 13 amino acids long. V dropped 4 bases and J dropped 7 bases, with 13 bases sitting between them.

This clonotype appeared a few times. The J gene is TRBJ1-2, the V gene TRBV11-1; D is unclear. V was clipped by 2 bases and J by 7 bases, with 14 bases between them. Germline V gene lookup returns CDR1 SGHAT and CDR2 FQDESV (reference sequence). This CDR3 has 14 residues. The CDR3 bases are TGTGCCAGCAGCTTACGGGAGGAACTCGGTGGCTACACCTTC. Amino acid sequence: CASSLREELGGYTF.

This clonotype turned up a few times. The chain combines TRBV5-1 with TRBJ1-2; D not certain. CDR3 size: 12 residues. Germline values: CDR1 SGHRS, CDR2 YFSETQ. Trimming cost V 0 bases and J 8 bases, with 8 bases left between them. The CDR3 bases are TGCGCCAGCAGCTTGGCAGGTCGGGGCTACACCTTC. It translates to CASSLAGRGYTF.

The genes are TRBV14 and TRBJ2-2, with D tentatively TRBD1 (7 bases). This CDR3 has 13 residues. Germline V gene lookup returns CDR1 SGHDN and CDR2 FVKESK. V shed 8 bases and J shed 6 bases, with 13 bases lying between them. DNA of the CDR3: TGTGCCAGCCGGGCAGGGGGGCCCGGGGAGCTGTTTTTT. It encodes CASRAGGPGELFF.

The chain joins TRBV5-6 to TRBJ2-5; 7 bases match TRBD2. The germline CDR1 and CDR2 sequences are SGHDT and YYEEEE. This CDR3 region has 16 residues. V was clipped by 3 bases and J by 1 base; unmatched bases: 9. CDR3 loop: CASSWGGSGGQETQYF. CDR3 coding DNA: TGTGCCAGCAGCTGGGGGGGGTCTGGAGGCCAAGAGACCCAGTACTTC.

A few counts support this clonotype. The chain uses TRBV20-1 and TRBJ1-5; D ambiguous. Germline V CDR1 and CDR2: DFQATT, SNEGSKA (reference sequence). Deletions cut 6 bases from V and 0 bases from J, with 6 bases between. The CDR3 is 12 amino acids. This chain's CDR3 is CSAADSNQPQHF. The CDR3 DNA reads TGCAGTGCCGCAGATAGCAATCAGCCCCAGCATTTT.

The chain recombines TRBV24-1 with TRBJ2-7; 12 bases match TRBD1. Germline trimming cut 3 bases from V and 3 bases from J; bases unmatched to any gene: 8. Germline CDR1 reads KGHDR; CDR2 reads SFDVKD. The CDR3 totals 17 residues. CDR3 residues: CATSDPAGTGGIYEQYV. Here the CDR3 DNA reads TGTGCCACCAGTGATCCCGCCGGGACAGGGGGCATCTACGAGCAGTACGTC.

The V call is TRBV7-2, the J call TRBJ2-1; 8 positions agree with TRBD2. The junction had 13 bases not matched to a gene; V was cut back by 2 bases and J by 7 bases. Germline V gene lookup returns CDR1 SGHTA and CDR2 FQGNSA. The CDR3 is 17 amino acids. As DNA, the CDR3 is TGTGCCAGCAGCTTAATTCCAAGCGGGAGCCCGGGGAATGAGCAGTTCTTC. Translated: CASSLIPSGSPGNEQFF.

This clonotype was detected a few times. This CDR3 reads CATKGQFGDTQYF. The CDR3 nucleotides read TGTGCCACCAAAGGACAGTTCGGAGATACGCAGTATTTT. The chain recombines TRBV24-1 with TRBJ2-3, with D maybe TRBD1 (6 bases). The V gene's germline CDR1 is KGHDR and CDR2 SFDVKD. The V end was cut by 8 bases, the J end by 5 bases, with 13 bases between. The CDR3 totals 13 residues.

The chain carries TRBV29-1 and TRBJ2-5, with TRBD1 as a possible D gene (5 bases). This CDR3 contains 12 residues. Trimming stripped 7 bases from V and 4 bases from J, with 13 bases between. Germline CDR1 is SQVTM and CDR2 is ANQGSEA. Here the CDR3 DNA reads TGCAGCGGCGGACACCAAGGAGAGACCCAGTACTTC. Protein product: CSGGHQGETQYF.

The CDR3 reads CASSSTSIGELFF. CDR3 sequence (DNA): TGCGCCAGCAGTTCCACTAGTATCGGGGAGCTGTTTTTT. The chain recombines TRBV10-1 with TRBJ2-2; D possibly corresponds to TRBD2 (5 bases). Looked up from germline, CDR1 is WNHNN and CDR2 is SYGVQD (reference sequence). The CDR3 consists of 13 residues. V lost 5 bases and J 7 bases, leaving 11 bases between the germline ends.

V gene TRBV28 combines with J gene TRBJ2-5; no clear D gene. The CDR3 has 15 amino acids. Germline V gene data show CDR1 as MDHEN and CDR2 as SYDVKM. Trimming stripped 3 bases from V and 5 bases from J, with 16 bases between. The CDR3 bases are TGTGCCAGCAGTTTTAGAGAGAACGGGTTGGAGACCCAGTACTTC. Its protein is CASSFRENGLETQYF.

This clonotype was seen only a few times. V and J are TRBV10-3 and TRBJ1-1; maybe TRBD1 (6 bases). The CDR3 is 12 amino acids. Looked up from germline, CDR1 is ENHRY and CDR2 is SYGVKD. Trimming removed 7 bases at V and 6 bases at J, with 12 bases between. CDR3 DNA: TGTGCCATCACAGGGGAGCAGGCTGAAGCTTTCTTT. It codes for CAITGEQAEAFF.

This clonotype was seen many times. The J gene is TRBJ1-2, the V gene TRBV24-1, with TRBD1 identical over 8 bases. V was clipped by 3 bases and J by 2 bases; unmatched bases: 10. This CDR3 is 17 amino acids long. Germline V lookup: CDR1 KGHDR, CDR2 SFDVKD. The CDR3 spells CATSDDSPGQANYGYTF. Written as DNA, the CDR3 is TGTGCCACCAGTGATGATTCGCCGGGACAGGCAAACTATGGCTACACCTTC.

This clonotype was recorded a few times. The chain is built from TRBV20-1 and TRBJ1-1; TRBD1 might be the D (5 bases). Germline loops: CDR1 DFQATT, CDR2 SNEGSKA (reference sequence). The CDR3 covers 17 residues. In DNA, the CDR3 is TGCTGTAATCCCTTGGGGGGTACGATAAAATCGAACACTGAAGCTTTCTTT. This translates into CCNPLGGTIKSNTEAFF.

CDR3 sequence reads: CASSSSPSGAYEQYF. CDR3 bases: TGTGCCAGCAGCTCGTCGCCTAGCGGAGCCTACGAGCAGTACTTC. V is TRBV7-2 and J is TRBJ2-7; 7 bases are shared with TRBD2. V lost 4 bases, J lost 2 bases, and 8 bases stayed unmatched. Germline V gene lookup returns CDR1 SGHTA and CDR2 FQGNSA. This CDR3 is 15 amino acids long.

This sequence joins TRBV18 and TRBJ2-1; 7 bases align to TRBD2. There are 15 residues in the CDR3. V dropped 0 bases and J dropped 7; count of bases not matched to a gene: 6. Germline V gene lookup returns CDR1 KGHSH and CDR2 LQKENI. The CDR3 sequence: CASSPPGREKNEQFF. The CDR3 nucleotides are TGTGCCAGCTCACCACCGGGGCGGGAGAAAAATGAGCAGTTCTTC.

This sequence joins TRBV3-1 and TRBJ2-4; D call uncertain. Trimming stripped 0 bases from V and 0 bases from J, with 15 bases between. Per germline, CDR1 LGHDT and CDR2 YNNKEL (reference sequence). This CDR3 has 18 residues. DNA for the CDR3: TGTGCCAGCAGCCAAGAGCGGCCAGTCCTATTAGCCAAAAACATTCAGTACTTC. Protein sequence: CASSQERPVLLAKNIQYF.

V gene TRBV6-1 combines with J gene TRBJ2-7; 12 positions agree with TRBD1. Germline V lookup: CDR1 MNHNS, CDR2 SASEGT. The CDR3 spans 18 residues. V shed 6 bases, J shed 3 bases, and the junction held 15 bases outside the gene matches. The CDR3 loop reads CASSPTPGTGGNLYEQYV. DNA of the CDR3: TGTGCCAGCAGCCCAACCCCCGGGACAGGGGGCAATCTCTACGAGCAGTACGTC.

The chain carries TRBV5-1 and TRBJ2-2; 8 bases match TRBD1. CDR3 length: 17 amino acids. With V trimmed by 0 bases and J by 4 bases, 8 bases remained unmatched. Per germline, CDR1 SGHRS and CDR2 YFSETQ. In DNA form, the CDR3 reads TGCGCCAGCAGCTTGGGCCCGGGACAGGTCTTCACCGGGGAGCTGTTTTTT. Translating gives CASSLGPGQVFTGELFF. The full variable domain, its missing parts supplied by reference TRBV5-1 and TRBJ2-2, is KAGVTQTPRYLIKTRGQQVTLSCSPISGHRSVSWYQQTPGQGLQFLFEYFSETQRNKGNFPGRFSGRQFSNSRSEMNVSTLELGDSALYLCASSLGPGQVFTGELFFGEGSRLTVL.

The V gene is TRBV12-3 or TRBV12-4, the J gene TRBJ1-6, with TRBD1 identical over 10 bases. J was trimmed by 10 bases and V by 5 bases; bases with no gene match: 11. The CDR3 is made up of 16 amino acids. CDR3 in DNA: TGTGCCAGCAGTACTAGCCGACAGGGGGCCGGCTCACCCCTCCACTTT. Translation gives CASSTSRQGAGSPLHF.

The chain is built from TRBV29-1 and TRBJ2-3; 12 nucleotides line up with TRBD2. Germline trimming cut 7 bases from V and 1 base from J; bases unmatched to any gene: 9. The CDR3 is 16 residues long. CDR1 and CDR2 from the germline V gene are SQVTM and ANQGSEA. CDR3 in DNA: TGCAGCGCCGACCCCCTAGCGGGGGGGCGCACAGATACGCAGTATTTT. It translates to CSADPLAGGRTDTQYF.

The CDR3 DNA follows: TGTGCCAGCAGCCTTACTGGGGGAGGGCTGGACGGCTATGGCTACACCTTC. This translates into CASSLTGGGLDGYGYTF. The chain combines TRBV5-4 with TRBJ1-2, with D perhaps matching TRBD1 (5 bases). Germline V gene sequence: CDR1 SGHNT, CDR2 YYREEE (reference sequence). Deletions cut 4 bases from V and 4 bases from J, with 23 bases between. The CDR3 sequence is 17 residues long.

The chain uses TRBV5-1 and TRBJ2-6, with TRBD1 identical over 10 bases. Germline loops: CDR1 SGHRS, CDR2 YFSETQ. The trim removed 1 base at V and 3 bases at J, leaving 16 bases unmatched. This CDR3 has 21 residues. CDR3 sequence: CASSLSLWTGGIELGANVLTF. As DNA, the CDR3 is TGCGCCAGCAGCTTGTCCCTTTGGACAGGGGGGATAGAGCTTGGGGCCAACGTCCTGACTTTC.

This chain connects TRBV6-1 to TRBJ1-1, with 7 bases lining up with TRBD1. V was clipped by 6 bases and J by 5 bases; unmatched bases: 3. The CDR3 runs 12 residues. Germline V lookup: CDR1 MNHNS, CDR2 SASEGT. The chain's CDR3 is CASRTGETEAFF. CDR3 in DNA: TGTGCCAGCAGAACAGGGGAAACTGAAGCTTTCTTT.

This clonotype was counted only a few times. This sequence joins TRBV5-1 and TRBJ2-7; unclear D gene. Trimming took off 2 bases at V and 2 bases at J, with 8 bases between the two ends. There are 13 residues in the CDR3. Germline values: CDR1 SGHRS, CDR2 YFSETQ. CDR3 protein: CASSLFPAYEQYF. The CDR3 nucleotides read TGCGCCAGCAGCTTATTCCCGGCCTACGAGCAGTACTTC.

This clonotype was counted a few times. The gene calls are TRBV3-1 and TRBJ2-1, with 10 bases matching TRBD2. The germline V gene has CDR1 LGHDT and CDR2 YNNKEL (reference sequence). The CDR3 spans 16 residues. With 4 bases clipped from V and 7 bases from J, the junction kept 10 bases outside the gene matches. CDR3 in amino acids: CASSPLPAGGLNEQFF. The CDR3 DNA reads TGTGCCAGCAGCCCCCTCCCAGCGGGGGGGCTAAATGAGCAGTTCTTC.

The chain has TRBV10-3 and TRBJ2-7; no definite D call. The germline V gene has CDR1 ENHRY and CDR2 SYGVKD. The CDR3 sequence is 13 residues long. The germline V and J ends were trimmed by 0 bases and 1 base, with 4 bases remaining between them. The CDR3 DNA is TGTGCCATCAGTGAGTCGACTTCCTACGAGCAGTACTTC. It yields the protein CAISESTSYEQYF.

This clonotype was counted a few times. This chain uses TRBV20-1 with TRBJ2-3; D is unresolved. The CDR3 sequence is 11 residues long. Germline CDR1 is DFQATT and CDR2 is SNEGSKA (reference sequence). With 6 bases removed from V and 7 bases from J, the gap between germline ends came to 11 bases. CDR3 loop: CSAPLTNTQYF. CDR3 nucleotide sequence: TGCAGTGCCCCCTTAACTAATACGCAGTATTTT.